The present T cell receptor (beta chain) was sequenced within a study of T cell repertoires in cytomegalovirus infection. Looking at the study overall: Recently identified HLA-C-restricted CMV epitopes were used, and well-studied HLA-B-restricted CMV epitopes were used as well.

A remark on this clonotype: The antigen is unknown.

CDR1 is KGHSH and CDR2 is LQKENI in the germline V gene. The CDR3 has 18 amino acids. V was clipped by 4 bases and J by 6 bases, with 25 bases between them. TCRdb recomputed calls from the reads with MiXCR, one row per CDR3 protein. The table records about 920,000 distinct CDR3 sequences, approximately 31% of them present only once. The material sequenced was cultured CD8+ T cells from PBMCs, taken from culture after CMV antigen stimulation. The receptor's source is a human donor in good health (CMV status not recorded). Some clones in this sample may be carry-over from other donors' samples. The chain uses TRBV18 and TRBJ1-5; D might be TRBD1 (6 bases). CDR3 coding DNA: TGTGCCAGCTCACTTAGTCCTCTACGGGTCCAGGGGATTCAGCCCCAGCATTTT. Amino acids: CASSLSPLRVQGIQPQHF. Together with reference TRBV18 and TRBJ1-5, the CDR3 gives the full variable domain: NAGVMQNPRHLVRRRGQEARLRCSPMKGHSHVYWYRQLPEEGLKFMVYLQKENIIDESGMPKERFSAEFPKEGPSILRIQQVVRGDSAAYFCASSLSPLRVQGIQPQHFGDGTRLSIL.